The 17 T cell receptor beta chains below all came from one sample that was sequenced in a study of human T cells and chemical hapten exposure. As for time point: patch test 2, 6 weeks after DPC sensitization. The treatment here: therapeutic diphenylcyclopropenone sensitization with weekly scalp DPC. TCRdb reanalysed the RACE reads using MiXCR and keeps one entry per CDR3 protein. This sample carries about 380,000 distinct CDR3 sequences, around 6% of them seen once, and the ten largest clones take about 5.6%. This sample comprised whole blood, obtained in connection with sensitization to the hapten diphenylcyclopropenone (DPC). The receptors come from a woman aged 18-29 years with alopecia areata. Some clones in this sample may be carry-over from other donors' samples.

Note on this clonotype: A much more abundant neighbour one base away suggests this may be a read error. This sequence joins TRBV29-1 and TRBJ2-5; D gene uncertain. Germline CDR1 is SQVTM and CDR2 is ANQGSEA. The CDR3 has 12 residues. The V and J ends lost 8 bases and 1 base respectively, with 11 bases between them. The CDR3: CSSGPTQETQYF. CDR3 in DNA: TGCAGCTCCGGTCCTACCCAAGAGACCCAGTACTTC.

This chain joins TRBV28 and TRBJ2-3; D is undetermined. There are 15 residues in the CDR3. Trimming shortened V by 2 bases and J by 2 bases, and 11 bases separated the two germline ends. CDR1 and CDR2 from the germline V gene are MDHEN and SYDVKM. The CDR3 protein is CASSLVVVPTDTQYF. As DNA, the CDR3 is TGTGCCAGCAGTTTAGTGGTGGTTCCCACAGATACGCAGTATTTT.

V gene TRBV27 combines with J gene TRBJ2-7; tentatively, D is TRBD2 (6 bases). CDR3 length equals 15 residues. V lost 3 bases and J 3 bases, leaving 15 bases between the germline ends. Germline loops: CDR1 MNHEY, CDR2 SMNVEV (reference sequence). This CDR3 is CASSFLGGENYEQYF. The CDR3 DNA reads TGTGCCAGCAGTTTTTTGGGCGGGGAGAACTACGAGCAGTACTTC.

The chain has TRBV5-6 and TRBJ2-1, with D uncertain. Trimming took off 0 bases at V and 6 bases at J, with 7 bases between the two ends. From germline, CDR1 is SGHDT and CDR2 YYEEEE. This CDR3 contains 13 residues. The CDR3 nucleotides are TGTGCCAGCAGCTTGGTATCGGTCAATGAGCAGTTCTTC. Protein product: CASSLVSVNEQFF.

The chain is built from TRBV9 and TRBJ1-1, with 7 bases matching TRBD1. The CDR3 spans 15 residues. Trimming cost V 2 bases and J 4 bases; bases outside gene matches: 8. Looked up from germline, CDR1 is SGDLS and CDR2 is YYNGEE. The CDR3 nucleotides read TGTGCCAGCAGCGTCCTAGGACAGGAGGTCACTGAAGCTTTCTTT. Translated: CASSVLGQEVTEAFF. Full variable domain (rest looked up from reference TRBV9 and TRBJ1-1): DSGVTQTPKHLITATGQRVTLRCSPRSGDLSVYWYQQSLDQGLQFLIQYYNGEERAKGNILERFSAQQFPDLHSELNLSSLELGDSALYFCASSVLGQEVTEAFFGQGTRLTVV.

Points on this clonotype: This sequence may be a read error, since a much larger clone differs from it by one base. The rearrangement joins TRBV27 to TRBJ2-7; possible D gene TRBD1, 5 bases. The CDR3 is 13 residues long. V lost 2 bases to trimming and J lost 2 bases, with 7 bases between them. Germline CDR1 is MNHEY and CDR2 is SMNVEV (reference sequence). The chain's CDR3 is CASSLRQPYEQYF. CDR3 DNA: TGTGCCAGCAGTTTACGACAGCCCTACGAGCAGTACTTC.

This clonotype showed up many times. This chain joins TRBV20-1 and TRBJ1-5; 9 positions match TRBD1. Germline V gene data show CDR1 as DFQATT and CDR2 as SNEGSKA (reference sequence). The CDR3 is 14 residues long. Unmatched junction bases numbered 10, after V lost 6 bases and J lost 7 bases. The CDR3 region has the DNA TGCAGTGCGATTCTAACAGGGGGCATCCAGCCCCAGCATTTT. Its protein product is CSAILTGGIQPQHF.

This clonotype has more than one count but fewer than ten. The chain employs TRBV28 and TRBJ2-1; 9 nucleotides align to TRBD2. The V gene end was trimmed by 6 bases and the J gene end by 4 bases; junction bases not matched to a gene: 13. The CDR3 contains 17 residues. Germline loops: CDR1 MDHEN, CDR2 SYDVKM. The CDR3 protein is CASSSSAGSGGYNEQFF. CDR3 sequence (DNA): TGTGCCAGCAGCTCAAGCGCGGGTAGCGGGGGTTACAATGAGCAGTTCTTC.

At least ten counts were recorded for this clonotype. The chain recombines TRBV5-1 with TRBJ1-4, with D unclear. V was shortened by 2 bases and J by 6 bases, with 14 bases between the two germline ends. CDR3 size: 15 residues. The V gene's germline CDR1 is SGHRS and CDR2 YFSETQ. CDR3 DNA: TGCGCCAGCAGCTTTTGGGGTGGCTCCGATGAAAAACTGTTTTTT. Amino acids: CASSFWGGSDEKLFF.

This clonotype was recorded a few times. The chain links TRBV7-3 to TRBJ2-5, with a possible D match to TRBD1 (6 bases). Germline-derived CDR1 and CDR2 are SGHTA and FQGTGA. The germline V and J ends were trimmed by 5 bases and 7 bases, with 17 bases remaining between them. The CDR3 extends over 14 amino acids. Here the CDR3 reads CASSPTGLRGTQYF. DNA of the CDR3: TGTGCCAGCAGCCCTACAGGGTTACGGGGGACCCAGTACTTC.

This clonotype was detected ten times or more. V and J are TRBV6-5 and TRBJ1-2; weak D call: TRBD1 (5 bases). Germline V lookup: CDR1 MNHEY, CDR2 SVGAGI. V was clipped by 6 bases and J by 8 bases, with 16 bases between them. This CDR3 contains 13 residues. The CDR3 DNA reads TGTGCCAGCAGCTCTAGAAACCGGGGCGGCTACACCTTC. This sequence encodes CASSSRNRGGYTF.

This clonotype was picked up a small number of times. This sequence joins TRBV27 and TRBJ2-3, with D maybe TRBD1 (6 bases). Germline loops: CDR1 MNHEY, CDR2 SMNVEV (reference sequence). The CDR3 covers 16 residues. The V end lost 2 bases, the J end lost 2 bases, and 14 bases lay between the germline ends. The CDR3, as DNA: TGTGCCAGCAGTTTAGGACCCGGACAGCCCACAGATACGCAGTATTTT. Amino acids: CASSLGPGQPTDTQYF.

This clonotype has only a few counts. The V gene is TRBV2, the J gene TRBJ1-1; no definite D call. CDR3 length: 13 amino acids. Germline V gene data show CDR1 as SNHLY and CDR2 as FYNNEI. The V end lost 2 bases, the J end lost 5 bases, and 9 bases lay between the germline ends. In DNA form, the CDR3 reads TGTGCCAGCAGTGAAATGGTGGGGACTGAAGCTTTCTTT. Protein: CASSEMVGTEAFF.

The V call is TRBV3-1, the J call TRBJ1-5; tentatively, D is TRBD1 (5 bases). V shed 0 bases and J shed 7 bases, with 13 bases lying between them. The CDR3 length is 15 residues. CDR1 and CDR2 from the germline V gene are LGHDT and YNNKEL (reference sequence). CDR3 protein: CASSQDLTALQPQHF. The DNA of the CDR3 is TGTGCCAGCAGCCAAGATCTGACAGCTCTACAGCCCCAGCATTTT.

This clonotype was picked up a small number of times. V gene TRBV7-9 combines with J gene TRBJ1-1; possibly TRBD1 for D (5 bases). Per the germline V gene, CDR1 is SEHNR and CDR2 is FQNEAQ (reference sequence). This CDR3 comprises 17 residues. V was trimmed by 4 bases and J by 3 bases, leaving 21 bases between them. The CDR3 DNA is TGTGCCAGCAGCTGGGGGACGGTGGGCCAGATCGACACTGAAGCTTTCTTT. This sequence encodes CASSWGTVGQIDTEAFF.

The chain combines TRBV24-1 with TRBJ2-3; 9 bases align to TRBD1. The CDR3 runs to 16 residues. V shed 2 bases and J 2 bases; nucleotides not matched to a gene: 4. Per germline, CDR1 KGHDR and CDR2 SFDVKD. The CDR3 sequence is CATSDWGTGTTDTQYF. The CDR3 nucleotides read TGTGCCACCAGTGATTGGGGGACAGGGACCACAGATACGCAGTATTTT.

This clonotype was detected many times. CDR3 bases: TGCAGCGTTACGATGGGCCGTCAAGAGACCCAGTACTTC. This encodes CSVTMGRQETQYF. The V and J genes are TRBV29-1 and TRBJ2-5, with D uncertain. Germline V gene data show CDR1 as SQVTM and CDR2 as ANQGSEA. The CDR3 has 13 amino acids. Trimming pared 5 bases from V and 2 bases from J, leaving 12 bases between.